Following are 27 T cell receptor beta chains from one sample sequenced in a study of cytomegalovirus exposure and HLA in healthy donors. 60 Vbeta and 13 Jbeta primers were used in PCR. Some clones are missing from TCRdb's copy, which holds only in-frame ones; the method was immunoSEQ multiplex PCR. Of 63,000 or so clones listed, roughly 78% are singletons. Sequenced sample: PBMCs. These receptors all stem from a woman aged 25 to 39 in good health and CMV-seronegative.

The V call is TRBV5-1, the J call TRBJ1-2, with 7 bases aligning to TRBD1. Germline V lookup: CDR1 SGHRS, CDR2 YFSETQ. V trimming: 4 bases; J trimming: 2 bases; junction bases outside the gene matches: 8. This CDR3 is built from 15 residues. The CDR3: CASSTSDRENYGYTF. CDR3 coding DNA: TGCGCCAGCAGCACTTCCGACAGGGAAAACTATGGCTACACCTTC.

V is TRBV6-6 and J is TRBJ1-3, with D uncertain. This CDR3 has 12 residues. V was cut by 5 bases and J by 8 bases, with 10 bases left in between. CDR1 and CDR2 (germline): MNHNY, SVGAGI (reference sequence). The chain's CDR3 is CASSPNSDTIYF. CDR3 in DNA: TGTGCCAGCAGTCCAAATTCGGACACCATATATTTT.

This clone was seen more than once but under ten times. This chain's CDR3 is CASSLDRGNSPLHF. In DNA, the CDR3 is TGTGCCAGCAGCTTAGACAGGGGGAATTCACCCCTCCACTTT. The chain employs TRBV6-1 and TRBJ1-6, with 9 bases matching TRBD1. This CDR3 has 14 amino acids. Germline V gene sequence: CDR1 MNHNS, CDR2 SASEGT. J was trimmed by 7 bases and V by 6 bases; bases with no gene match: 4.

This clone has just one count. In nucleotides, the CDR3 is TGTGCCAGCAGCTCTCAACTAGAAGCTTTCTTT. It translates to CASSSQLEAFF. The rearrangement links TRBV5-6 to TRBJ1-1; no reliable D call. The V gene lost 3 bases and the J gene lost 8 bases, with 8 bases spanning the gap. The CDR3 spans 11 residues. The germline gives CDR1 SGHDT, CDR2 YYEEEE. The variable domain in full, completed from reference TRBV5-6 and TRBJ1-1, reads DAGVTQSPTHLIKTRGQQVTLRCSPKSGHDTVSWYQQALGQGPQFIFQYYEEEERQRGNFPDRFSGHQFPNYSSELNVNALLLGDSALYLCASSSQLEAFFGQGTRLTVV.

The gene calls are TRBV7-9 and TRBJ2-3, with D tentatively TRBD1 (5 bases). This CDR3 has 15 residues. Germline assignment: CDR1 SEHNR and CDR2 FQNEAQ (reference sequence). V dropped 5 bases and J dropped 4 bases, with 16 bases sitting between them. Here the CDR3 reads CASSTYGQGPDTQYF. The CDR3 nucleotides read TGTGCCAGCAGCACATACGGTCAGGGTCCAGATACGCAGTATTTT.

The chain couples TRBV2 to TRBJ1-5; tentative D call: TRBD1 (5 bases). CDR3 length equals 16 residues. V lost 6 bases and J lost 0, with 15 bases in between. Germline CDR1 reads SNHLY; CDR2 reads FYNNEI. The CDR3, as DNA: TGTGCCAGCAGCGGGGGGAGCAGGGCTAGCAATCAGCCCCAGCATTTT. Translated, it gives CASSGGSRASNQPQHF.

This clone was detected a few times. The J gene is TRBJ1-6, the V gene TRBV6-5; 7 bases are a match to TRBD1. Germline lookup yields CDR1 MNHEY and CDR2 SVGAGI. This CDR3 has 16 residues. The junction had 9 bases not matched to a gene; V was cut back by 3 bases and J by 7 bases. The DNA of the CDR3 is TGTGCCAGCAGTTATGGGTTGACAGGGAAGAATTCACCCCTCCACTTT. Translation: CASSYGLTGKNSPLHF.

This clone was found a few times. In DNA, the CDR3 is TGTGCTAGTGGGACTCTTCCGGGACAGGGTACTCCTGAAGCTTTCTTT. Translating gives CASGTLPGQGTPEAFF. V gene TRBV12-5 combines with J gene TRBJ1-1; 9 bases agree with TRBD1. The germline V gene has CDR1 LGHNT and CDR2 FRNRAP. J lost 6 bases, V lost 6 bases, and 14 bases had no gene match. The CDR3 runs to 16 residues.

The chain uses TRBV7-9 and TRBJ2-1; 12 nucleotides line up with TRBD2. CDR3 length equals 14 residues. Trimming removed 5 bases from V and 12 bases from J; junction bases left unmatched: 8. The germline CDR1 and CDR2 sequences are SEHNR and FQNEAQ (reference sequence). The CDR3 loop is CASSRPLAGGGQFF. The CDR3 DNA reads as TGTGCCAGCAGCCGTCCCCTAGCGGGAGGGGGGCAGTTCTTC.

In this sample, this clone turned up a few times. V gene TRBV2 combines with J gene TRBJ2-7, with 7 positions matching TRBD1. Losses at the gene ends were 5 bases for V and 0 bases for J; bases not matched to a gene: 7. The CDR3 is 15 amino acids. Germline lookup yields CDR1 SNHLY and CDR2 FYNNEI. CDR3 sequence: CASSPGQDSSYEQYF. The CDR3 DNA is TGTGCCAGCAGTCCCGGACAGGACAGCTCCTACGAGCAGTACTTC.

The J gene is TRBJ1-1, the V gene TRBV29-1, with unresolved D. CDR3 length: 14 amino acids. With 4 bases removed from V and 3 bases from J, the gap between germline ends came to 15 bases. CDR1 and CDR2 from the germline V gene are SQVTM and ANQGSEA. DNA of the CDR3: TGCAGCGTTGGCCGATTCTTGCGGGACACTGAAGCTTTCTTT. Translated: CSVGRFLRDTEAFF.

V and J are TRBV4-2 and TRBJ2-2, with D tentatively TRBD2 (6 bases). The CDR3 covers 15 residues. Germline V gene sequence: CDR1 LGHNA, CDR2 YNFKEQ. V was pared by 6 bases and J by 5 bases, with 16 bases between. The CDR3 sequence: CASRAGGSETGELFF. The CDR3 DNA is TGTGCCAGCAGGGCCGGGGGATCGGAGACCGGGGAGCTGTTTTTT.

The chain employs TRBV4-1 and TRBJ2-1, with no clear D. Trimming shortened V by 3 bases and J by 4 bases, and 13 bases separated the two germline ends. The germline V gene encodes CDR1 MGHRA and CDR2 YSYEKL. This CDR3 has 15 residues. In nucleotides, the CDR3 is TGCGCCAGCAGCCACGACACTGGCTGGTACAATGAGCAGTTCTTC. Amino acids: CASSHDTGWYNEQFF.

Only one count was recorded for this clone. This rearrangement joins TRBV6-5 to TRBJ2-3; perhaps TRBD2 as D (5 bases). Trimming pared 3 bases from V and 3 bases from J, leaving 13 bases between. CDR3 size: 15 residues. Germline CDR1 reads MNHEY; CDR2 reads SVGAGI. CDR3 region: CASSYYASSTDTQYF. For the CDR3, the DNA is TGTGCCAGCAGTTATTACGCTAGCTCAACAGATACGCAGTATTTT.

This chain uses TRBV6-1 with TRBJ2-1; TRBD2 matches at 7 bases. The trim removed 1 base at V and 9 bases at J, leaving 3 bases unmatched. This CDR3 is built from 13 residues. Germline CDR1 MNHNS, CDR2 SASEGT. DNA of the CDR3: TGTGCCAGCAGTGAAGGACTAGCCCGTGAGCAGTTCTTC. It yields the protein CASSEGLAREQFF.

In its sample, this clone was seen a few times. This sample includes further DNA sequences coding for the same CDR3. The rearrangement joins TRBV4-1 to TRBJ1-2; D is ambiguous. CDR3 length equals 12 residues. V was cut by 1 base and J by 4 bases, with 4 bases left in between. CDR1 is MGHRA, CDR2 YSYEKL, per germline. The CDR3 sequence is CASSQGLYGYTF. CDR3 in DNA: TGCGCCAGCAGCCAAGGGCTCTATGGCTACACCTTC.

The chain couples TRBV27 to TRBJ1-1; D gene uncertain. In germline, CDR1 is MNHEY, CDR2 SMNVEV (reference sequence). This CDR3 spans 13 amino acids. Trimming took 7 bases from V and 4 from J, leaving 13 bases between them. The CDR3 region is CASMGRYATEAFF. In DNA form, the CDR3 reads TGTGCCAGCATGGGGAGGTATGCCACTGAAGCTTTCTTT.

This chain uses TRBV29-1 with TRBJ1-5; the D gene is possibly TRBD1 (6 bases). This CDR3 has 13 amino acids. CDR1 SQVTM and CDR2 ANQGSEA come from the germline V gene. Trimming left V 1 base short and J 3 bases short, with 7 bases between. CDR3 nucleotide sequence: TGCAGCGTTGAAGCAGGGGACAATCAGCCCCAGCATTTT. This codes for CSVEAGDNQPQHF.

This chain links TRBV27 with TRBJ2-5, with D perhaps TRBD2 (6 bases). Trimming shortened V by 5 bases and J by 4 bases, and 11 bases separated the two germline ends. The CDR3 length is 13 residues. Germline V lookup: CDR1 MNHEY, CDR2 SMNVEV (reference sequence). CDR3 amino acids: CASSQAGRETQYF. The DNA of the CDR3 is TGTGCCAGCAGTCAGGCGGGGCGAGAGACCCAGTACTTC.

The chain links TRBV30 to TRBJ1-2, with 10 bases lining up with TRBD1. From germline, CDR1 is GTSNPN and CDR2 SVGIG (reference sequence). After removal of 4 bases from V and 8 bases from J, the junction contained 10 bases not matched to a gene. The CDR3 spans 14 residues. The CDR3 DNA follows: TGTGCCTGGACCCGACAGGGGGCCAAGGGAGGCTACACCTTC. This gives the protein CAWTRQGAKGGYTF.

The chain couples TRBV4-1 to TRBJ1-1; tentatively, D is TRBD1 (6 bases). Germline V gene sequence: CDR1 MGHRA, CDR2 YSYEKL. Trimming left V 4 bases short and J 0 bases short, with 15 bases between. The CDR3 extends over 16 amino acids. CDR3 protein: CASSLQPGHLNTEAFF. As DNA, the CDR3 is TGCGCCAGCAGCCTACAACCGGGACACCTGAACACTGAAGCTTTCTTT.

The count of this clone is one. The chain joins TRBV11-1 to TRBJ1-4; 8 positions match TRBD1. This CDR3 spans 14 amino acids. Germline CDR1 SGHAT, CDR2 FQDESV (reference sequence). J was trimmed by 8 bases and V by 5 bases; bases with no gene match: 7. The CDR3 DNA is TGTGCCAGCAGCAACTATCGACAGGGGGAAAAACTGTTTTTT. It translates to CASSNYRQGEKLFF. Full variable domain (rest looked up from reference TRBV11-1 and TRBJ1-4): EAEVAQSPRYKITEKSQAVAFWCDPISGHATLYWYRQILGQGPELLVQFQDESVVDDSQLPKDRFSAERLKGVDSTLKIQPAELGDSAMYLCASSNYRQGEKLFFGSGTQLSVL.

This chain uses TRBV29-1 with TRBJ2-5; 7 nucleotides match TRBD2. There are 11 residues in the CDR3. Germline CDR1 reads SQVTM; CDR2 reads ANQGSEA. V lost 4 bases, J lost 5 bases, and 1 base stayed unmatched. The DNA for the CDR3 is TGCAGCGTTGTGGGGGGGGAGACCCAGTACTTC. This gives the protein CSVVGGETQYF.

V is TRBV6-5 and J is TRBJ2-1; D possibly corresponds to TRBD2 (5 bases). Trimming cost V 3 bases and J 3 bases, with 12 bases left between them. This CDR3 contains 15 residues. CDR1 MNHEY and CDR2 SVGAGI come from the germline V gene. Here the CDR3 reads CASSYLAGFYNEQFF. The CDR3, as DNA: TGTGCCAGCAGTTATCTAGCCGGATTCTACAATGAGCAGTTCTTC.

This sequence joins TRBV30 and TRBJ2-1; possible D gene TRBD2, 7 bases. Per germline, CDR1 GTSNPN and CDR2 SVGIG (reference sequence). The CDR3 sequence is 13 residues long. With 3 bases removed from V and 10 bases from J, the gap between germline ends came to 16 bases. The CDR3 sequence: CAWSIGGVGEQFF. CDR3 DNA: TGTGCCTGGAGCATAGGGGGGGTCGGCGAGCAGTTCTTC.

Concerning this clone itself: A read error may account for a junction end that differs from germline. The chain couples TRBV5-1 to TRBJ2-3; 7 positions agree with TRBD2. Germline V gives CDR1 SGHRS, CDR2 YFSETQ. This CDR3 has 13 amino acids. Here the CDR3 DNA reads TGCGCCACCAGCGGGGCTGGGGTCGATACGCAGTATTTT. Protein: CATSGAGVDTQYF.

This chain uses TRBV4-3 with TRBJ1-2; TRBD1 is a possible D gene (6 bases). The germline V gene has CDR1 LGHNA and CDR2 YSLEER. Trimming left V 0 bases short and J 3 bases short, with 11 bases between. This CDR3 is 15 amino acids long. CDR3 residues: CASSQETGYHYGYTF. In DNA, the CDR3 is TGCGCCAGCAGCCAAGAAACAGGGTACCACTATGGCTACACCTTC.